This TCR beta chain was observed in a study of Ad26.COV2.S vaccination and SARS-CoV-2 variants. Looking at the study overall: Into the muscle, Ad26.COV2.S was dosed once or twice, 56 days apart.

Documented treatment: some 20 received Ad26.COV2.S at low or high dose, single or two shots; roughly five received placebo; per-sample allocation not given. Collection of the samples took place on day 63 after the first injection of vaccine or placebo. The assay was immunoSEQ multiplex PCR, and TCRdb's table has in-frame clones only and misses some. The sample records about 450,000 clones, roughly 89% being singletons. The clonotype originates from a person between 18 and 65 years old who received the Ad26.COV2.S COVID-19 vaccine or a placebo. The specimen comprised peripheral blood, sampled in a trial of Ad26.COV2.S vaccine versus placebo.

The CDR3 here is CSVVRPATNYGYTF. The CDR3 bases are TGCAGCGTTGTTCGACCCGCCACCAACTATGGCTACACCTTC. This rearrangement joins TRBV29-1 to TRBJ1-2; D is undetermined. This CDR3 region has 14 residues. Trimming cost V 4 bases and J 2 bases, with 14 bases left between them. Germline V lookup: CDR1 SQVTM, CDR2 ANQGSEA.